These 6 T cell receptor beta chains originate from one sample sequenced in a study of technical replicates of blood from a handful of donors. Produced via immunoSEQ multiplex PCR; TCRdb's table is partial and in-frame only. The sample contains tens of thousands of clones, 95% to 98% of which appear only once. Sequenced material: T cells isolated from PBMCs. Receptor source: a human donor in good health.

The chain couples TRBV15 to TRBJ1-2, with D uncertain. This CDR3 comprises 17 residues. The germline CDR1 and CDR2 sequences are LNHNV and YYDKDF (reference sequence). V dropped 0 bases and J dropped 4 bases, with 18 bases sitting between them. CDR3 protein: CATSRDPHGVHGYGYTF. CDR3 DNA: TGTGCCACCAGCAGAGATCCTCACGGGGTTCACGGCTATGGCTACACCTTC.

The chain has TRBV28 and TRBJ1-3; D is undetermined. Germline V gene lookup returns CDR1 MDHEN and CDR2 SYDVKM. CDR3 length: 14 amino acids. Trimming cost V 7 bases and J 6 bases, with 16 bases left between them. CDR3 DNA sequence: TGTGCCAGCACCTCACTCTCCTTATTAAACACCATATATTTT. It encodes CASTSLSLLNTIYF. The full variable domain, with the rest looked up from reference TRBV28 and TRBJ1-3, is DVKVTQSSRYLVKRTGEKVFLECVQDMDHENMFWYRQDPGLGLRLIYFSYDVKMKEKGDIPEGYSVSREKKERFSLILESASTNQTSMYLCASTSLSLLNTIYFGEGSWLTVV.

This chain uses TRBV29-1 with TRBJ2-7; D unclear. Germline V CDR1 and CDR2: SQVTM, ANQGSEA. V lost 4 bases and J 5 bases, leaving 6 bases between the germline ends. CDR3 size: 10 residues. CDR3 nucleotides: TGCAGCGTTGTTAGCAACGAGCAGTACTTC. Translation: CSVVSNEQYF.

This clone has a single count. This chain joins TRBV5-6 and TRBJ2-7; tentative D call: TRBD1 (6 bases). V was shortened by 4 bases and J by 12 bases, with 20 bases between the two germline ends. Looked up from germline, CDR1 is SGHDT and CDR2 is YYEEEE. The length of the CDR3 is 13 residues. The CDR3 here is CASSPVGAVQGYF. The CDR3 nucleotides are TGTGCCAGCAGCCCGGTGGGGGCCGTCCAAGGGTACTTC.

The gene calls are TRBV7-9 and TRBJ2-7; unclear D gene. Germline CDR1 and CDR2: SEHNR and FQNEAQ (reference sequence). Trimming took off 1 base at V and 6 bases at J, with 7 bases between the two ends. CDR3 length equals 12 residues. The CDR3 here is CASSLGVAEQYF. DNA of the CDR3: TGTGCCAGCAGCTTAGGTGTGGCCGAGCAGTACTTC. The variable domain in full, completed from reference TRBV7-9 and TRBJ2-7, reads DTGVSQNPRHKITKRGQNVTFRCDPISEHNRLYWYRQTLGQGPEFLTYFQNEAQLEKSRLLSDRFSAERPKGSFSTLEIQRTEQGDSAMYLCASSLGVAEQYFGPGTRLTVT.

V is TRBV7-2 and J is TRBJ1-4, with 8 nucleotides matching TRBD1. From germline, CDR1 is SGHTA and CDR2 FQGNSA. J lost 5 bases, V lost 4 bases, and 3 bases had no gene match. The CDR3 contains 14 residues. CDR3 nucleotide sequence: TGTGCCAGCAGCTGGGGACAGGAGAATGAAAAACTGTTTTTT. Protein product: CASSWGQENEKLFF.